Listed below are T cell receptor beta chains from one sample, sequenced in a study of naive and memory T cell subsets. TCRdb re-analysed the UMI-ligation and nested PCR reads in MiXCR, keeping a single row per CDR3 protein. The data show roughly 100,000 distinct CDR3 sequences, approximately 10% seen once. Source material: naive CD4+ T cells from blood. These receptors were collected from a human donor in good health. CDR3s include the opening cysteine and the closing phenylalanine or tryptophan. The order of the fields is CDR3 DNA, CDR3 protein, J gene, V gene, D gene, clone size. The D gene is left open where the match is weak. Not all rows give a size; the values are once, few, many and, for expanded clones, a class.

TGTGCCTGGAAGGGACAGGCTCTTGAAAAACTGTTTTTT	CAWKGQALEKLFF	TRBJ1-4	TRBV30	TRBD1	NA
TGCAGTGGGTTGGGGGGCCAAGAGACCCAGTACTTC	CSGLGGQETQYF	TRBJ2-5	TRBV20-1	NA	many
TGTGCCAGCAGCCCGACATGGGGAGTAGGGGGCGGATCCTACAATGAGCAGTTCTTC	CASSPTWGVGGGSYNEQFF	TRBJ2-1	TRBV7-2	TRBD1	NA
TGCAGCGCCAGGACAGGGACTGGAAACACCATATATTTT	CSARTGTGNTIYF	TRBJ1-3	TRBV29-1	TRBD1	NA
TGTGCCACCAGTGATTTCCAGGGGACCAATGAGCAGTTCTTC	CATSDFQGTNEQFF	TRBJ2-1	TRBV24-1	NA	NA
TGTGCCAGCAGTTCAGTCGACGGCTACCAAGAGACCCAGTACTTC	CASSSVDGYQETQYF	TRBJ2-5	TRBV5-4	NA	many
TGTGCCAGCAGGGGACAGGTTCCTCACGAGCAGTACTTC	CASRGQVPHEQYF	TRBJ2-7	TRBV6-2/TRBV6-3	TRBD1	many
TGCAGTGCTAGCCCGACTGTCACAGATACGCAGTATTTT	CSASPTVTDTQYF	TRBJ2-3	TRBV20-1	NA	NA
TGTGCCAGCAGTTTAGTTCCCACATTCTATGGCTACACCTTC	CASSLVPTFYGYTF	TRBJ1-2	TRBV12-3/TRBV12-4	NA	NA
TGTGCCAGCAGCCATTCTGCTTCTCAGACCCAGTACTTC	CASSHSASQTQYF	TRBJ2-5	TRBV3-1	NA	many
TGTGCCAGCAGCTTAGGTTTGTTGCAGGCCGGCTATGGCTACACCTTC	CASSLGLLQAGYGYTF	TRBJ1-2	TRBV7-2	NA	few
TGTGCCAGCTCACCGGGGGGCCGGTACAATGAGCAGTTCTTC	CASSPGGRYNEQFF	TRBJ2-1	TRBV18	NA	many
TGTGCCCTCGCGTTCAAGGCTCCGGCCAATCAGCCCCAGCATTTT	CALAFKAPANQPQHF	TRBJ1-5	TRBV10-3	NA	many
TGTGCCAGCAGTCCGACCCCGGCTACAGACACCTACGAGCAGTACTTC	CASSPTPATDTYEQYF	TRBJ2-7	TRBV7-2	NA	NA
TGTGCCAGCAGTTGGGACAGCGCTAACACCGGGGAGCTGTTTTTT	CASSWDSANTGELFF	TRBJ2-2	TRBV27	TRBD1	NA
TGTGCCACCACCTTACACACTAGCGGGTACAATGAGCAGTTCTTC	CATTLHTSGYNEQFF	TRBJ2-1	TRBV18	TRBD2	few
TGTGCCAGCAGACGTTACCAAGGAGGCGAGCAGTACTTC	CASRRYQGGEQYF	TRBJ2-7	TRBV2	NA	few
TGCGCCAGCAGCCTAACTAGCGGGTTGAACACCGGGGAGCTGTTTTTT	CASSLTSGLNTGELFF	TRBJ2-2	TRBV5-1	TRBD2	NA
TGTGCCAGCAGCTTAGTTTCGGGGAAGGCGTTTAGTCAGCCCCAGCATTTT	CASSLVSGKAFSQPQHF	TRBJ1-5	TRBV7-6	NA	NA
TGCAGTGCTGGAGGACGGACTAGCTACGAGCAGTACTTC	CSAGGRTSYEQYF	TRBJ2-7	TRBV20-1	TRBD2	many
TGTGCCAGCAGCTTAGCGCAATTAGGGACAGGGAAAAATTCACCCCTCCACTTT	CASSLAQLGTGKNSPLHF	TRBJ1-6	TRBV7-2	TRBD1	NA
TGTGCCAGCAGCCCGGACCTGGACATTCAGTACTTC	CASSPDLDIQYF	TRBJ2-4	TRBV7-9	NA	NA
TGTGCCAGCAGTTTAGGGACAGGGGTAAACAAGCAGTTCTTC	CASSLGTGVNKQFF	TRBJ2-1	TRBV12-3/TRBV12-4	TRBD1	few
TGTGCCAGCAGCTTGACTAGGAGGGGGAATGAGCAGTTCTTC	CASSLTRRGNEQFF	TRBJ2-1	TRBV11-3	NA	many
TGTGCCAGTAGTCTAGTTAGAGGACAGGGTGGCACTGAAGCTTTCTTT	CASSLVRGQGGTEAFF	TRBJ1-1	TRBV19	TRBD1	NA
TGTGCCAGCAGTCCCCACCCTTACAATGAGCAGTTCTTC	CASSPHPYNEQFF	TRBJ2-1	TRBV7-7	NA	NA
TGTGCCAGCAGCTTAGTTCCGATATACACAGATACGCAGTATTTT	CASSLVPIYTDTQYF	TRBJ2-3	TRBV7-2	NA	few